A single sample is the source of the 32 T cell receptor beta chains below, sequenced in a study of blood T cells in healthy people across ages. With a J-beta primer mix and a sample-barcoded 5' primer, a second PCR ran about 7 to 11 cycles. MiXCR, applied by TCRdb to the 5' RACE reads, yields one record per CDR3 protein. The sample lists hundreds of thousands of distinct CDR3 sequences, around 42% occurring once. The specimen was blood. Receptors originate from a man aged 60-69 years in good health.

This chain connects TRBV4-1 to TRBJ2-4, with D perhaps assigned TRBD1 or TRBD2 (6 bases each). The DNA end is more similar to TRBJ2-5, so the J call may be wrong. Germline V gives CDR1 MGHRA, CDR2 YSYEKL. This CDR3 spans 15 amino acids. CDR3 loop: CASSQEGGSGETQYF. The CDR3 coding sequence is TGCGCCAGCAGCCAAGAAGGGGGGAGCGGGGAGACCCAGTACTTC.

The V call is TRBV6-2 or TRBV6-3, the J call TRBJ2-1; 7 bases match TRBD1. The V segment lost 4 bases and the J segment 2 bases; nucleotides outside the gene matches: 5. CDR1 is MNHEY and CDR2 is SVGEGT in the germline V gene. CDR3 length: 15 amino acids. In DNA form, the CDR3 reads TGTGCCAGCAGTTCCGGGACAGCAACCTACAATGAGCAGTTCTTC. It is translated as CASSSGTATYNEQFF.

The chain uses TRBV5-1 and TRBJ1-2; 10 bases are shared with TRBD1. The V gene's germline CDR1 is SGHRS and CDR2 YFSETQ. J gave up 5 bases and V 4 bases, and 5 bases lay outside the gene matches. The CDR3 covers 14 residues. CDR3: CASSSGTGEYGYTF. Written as DNA, the CDR3 is TGCGCCAGCAGCAGTGGGACAGGGGAATATGGCTACACCTTC.

V gene TRBV11-2 combines with J gene TRBJ2-7; TRBD1 or TRBD2 may be the D gene (6 bases each). V was pared by 5 bases and J by 1 base, with 15 bases between. Germline assignment: CDR1 SGHAT and CDR2 FQNNGV. The CDR3 is 15 amino acids. CDR3 sequence reads: CASSPRGGWSYEQYF. The CDR3, as DNA: TGTGCCAGCAGCCCCAGGGGAGGTTGGTCCTACGAGCAGTACTTC.

This clonotype showed up many times. This sequence joins TRBV5-1 and TRBJ2-3, with a possible D match to TRBD2 (6 bases). CDR1 SGHRS and CDR2 YFSETQ come from the germline V gene. V was cut by 2 bases and J by 3 bases, with 10 bases left in between. CDR3 length: 14 residues. CDR3 coding DNA: TGCGCCAGCAGCTTCCGGGACTTAACAGATACGCAGTATTTT. Protein product: CASSFRDLTDTQYF.

The rearrangement links TRBV7-9 to TRBJ2-1; no clear D gene. V lost 5 bases and J lost 10, with 18 bases in between. The CDR3 contains 14 residues. Germline CDR1 and CDR2: SEHNR and FQNEAQ (reference sequence). CDR3 region: CASSPDGYIYEQFF. For the CDR3, the DNA is TGTGCCAGCAGCCCGGACGGATACATCTACGAGCAGTTCTTC.

This clonotype has a handful of counts. The chain uses TRBV6-6 and TRBJ2-7; 8 positions match TRBD1. The germline CDR1 and CDR2 sequences are MNHNY and SVGAGI (reference sequence). The CDR3 extends over 13 amino acids. The trim removed 6 bases at V and 5 bases at J, leaving 6 bases unmatched. The CDR3: CASSLDRVHEQYF. The CDR3 DNA sequence: TGTGCCAGCAGCTTGGACAGGGTCCACGAGCAGTACTTC.

The V gene is TRBV4-1, the J gene TRBJ2-7; TRBD1 is a possible D gene (5 bases). V lost 4 bases to trimming and J lost 2 bases, with 15 bases between them. Germline lookup yields CDR1 MGHRA and CDR2 YSYEKL. The CDR3 is made up of 15 amino acids. CDR3 residues: CASSPYQQVTYEQYF. CDR3 nucleotide sequence: TGCGCCAGCAGCCCCTATCAACAGGTGACCTACGAGCAGTACTTC.

This sequence joins TRBV12-3 or TRBV12-4 and TRBJ2-7; D remains ambiguous. The CDR3 extends over 12 amino acids. V lost 1 base to trimming and J lost 6 bases, with 7 bases between them. CDR3 residues: CASSLVPLEQYF. The CDR3 nucleotides are TGTGCCAGCAGTTTAGTCCCCCTCGAGCAGTACTTC.

The table lists this clonotype with a few counts. The chain recombines TRBV7-2 with TRBJ2-5; possible D gene TRBD2, 6 bases. The germline gives CDR1 SGHTA, CDR2 FQGNSA. The CDR3 runs to 15 residues. Trimming took off 1 base at V and 3 bases at J, with 12 bases between the two ends. The CDR3 sequence: CASSLVFGGKETQYF. The CDR3 nucleotides are TGTGCCAGCAGCTTAGTATTCGGGGGTAAAGAGACCCAGTACTTC.

This chain links TRBV12-3 or TRBV12-4 with TRBJ2-1, with D perhaps assigned TRBD1 or TRBD2 (5 bases each). The CDR3 spans 15 residues. V was cut by 2 bases and J by 5 bases, with 13 bases left in between. CDR3 bases: TGTGCCAGCAGTTTAAGGGGCGGGTCTAACAATGAGCAGTTCTTC. This gives the protein CASSLRGGSNNEQFF.

The chain combines TRBV27 with TRBJ2-1; D assignment may be TRBD1 or TRBD2 (5 bases each). This CDR3 has 14 amino acids. V gave up 5 bases and J gave up 7 bases, with 15 bases separating them. Germline assignment: CDR1 MNHEY and CDR2 SMNVEV (reference sequence). The CDR3 coding sequence is TGTGCCAGCAGTCCGACGGGGACCCCGAATGAGCAGTTCTTC. It is translated as CASSPTGTPNEQFF.

The rearrangement uses TRBV7-9 and TRBJ1-3; TRBD1 agrees at 7 bases. Per germline, CDR1 SEHNR and CDR2 FQNEAQ (reference sequence). Trimming cost V 5 bases and J 4 bases; bases outside gene matches: 14. This CDR3 is built from 17 residues. The CDR3 sequence: CASSKTSTGEDGNTIYF. CDR3 sequence (DNA): TGTGCCAGCAGCAAAACCAGTACAGGGGAGGACGGAAACACCATATATTTT.

This chain links TRBV6-2 or TRBV6-3 with TRBJ2-7; D is unresolved. V was clipped by 5 bases and J by 3 bases, with 11 bases between them. The CDR3 sequence is 13 residues long. From germline, CDR1 is MNHEY and CDR2 SVGEGT. CDR3 bases: TGTGCCAGCAGTACTACAGAGTACTACGAGCAGTACTTC. Amino acid sequence: CASSTTEYYEQYF.

J is TRBJ2-7 and V is TRBV10-3; TRBD2 matches at 9 bases. V shed 3 bases and J 1 base; nucleotides not matched to a gene: 7. CDR1 is ENHRY and CDR2 is SYGVKD in the germline V gene. The CDR3 has 16 amino acids. The CDR3 loop is CAISDLGRGGSYEQYF. As DNA, the CDR3 is TGTGCCATCAGTGATCTAGGGCGGGGGGGATCCTACGAGCAGTACTTC.

The gene calls are TRBV4-3 and TRBJ2-4; TRBD1 is a possible D gene (5 bases). Germline V gives CDR1 LGHNA, CDR2 YSLEER. The CDR3 is 17 residues long. Trimming took off 0 bases at V and 0 bases at J, with 12 bases between the two ends. CDR3: CASSQDRQPLAKNIQYF. The CDR3 coding sequence is TGCGCCAGCAGCCAAGATAGACAGCCCCTAGCCAAAAACATTCAGTACTTC.

This chain connects TRBV14 to TRBJ1-2, with 8 bases identical to TRBD1. The CDR3 spans 13 residues. V lost 4 bases and J lost 8; bases outside the gene matches: 6. Germline assignment: CDR1 SGHDN and CDR2 FVKESK. CDR3 DNA sequence: TGTGCCAGCAGCCCGGACAGGGTAAAGGGCTACACCTTC. Its protein is CASSPDRVKGYTF.

This sequence joins TRBV2 and TRBJ2-5, with 7 positions matching TRBD1. The CDR3 has 15 amino acids. CDR1 is SNHLY and CDR2 is FYNNEI in the germline V gene. The V gene end was trimmed by 4 bases and the J gene end by 5 bases; junction bases not matched to a gene: 10. CDR3 protein: CASSGTKTGKETQYF. CDR3 nucleotides: TGTGCCAGCAGTGGAACCAAGACAGGGAAGGAGACCCAGTACTTC.

This sequence joins TRBV27 and TRBJ1-1, with D hard to call. CDR1 MNHEY and CDR2 SMNVEV come from the germline V gene (reference sequence). Trimming took 2 bases from V and 0 from J, leaving 7 bases between them. CDR3 size: 14 residues. The CDR3 DNA reads as TGTGCCAGCAGTTTAAACGGATTGAACACTGAAGCTTTCTTT. Its protein is CASSLNGLNTEAFF.

V usage is TRBV2 and J usage is TRBJ2-6, with D possibly TRBD1 on 5 matching bases. The V end was cut by 4 bases, the J end by 0 bases, with 13 bases between. The V gene's germline CDR1 is SNHLY and CDR2 FYNNEI. The CDR3 has 17 amino acids. In DNA, the CDR3 is TGTGCCAGCAGTGCCGACAGAGTTAGCTCTGGGGCCAACGTCCTGACTTTC. Protein sequence: CASSADRVSSGANVLTF.

In this sample, this clonotype turned up once. The DNA for the CDR3 is TGCAGTGCTACAATCCCCGCGGTTAGCACAGATACGCAGTATTTT. It is translated as CSATIPAVSTDTQYF. The rearrangement joins TRBV20-1 to TRBJ2-3; the D is unclear. The CDR3 is 15 amino acids. CDR1 and CDR2 (germline): DFQATT, SNEGSKA (reference sequence). The V and J ends lost 4 bases and 0 bases respectively, with 14 bases between them.

The chain links TRBV7-2 to TRBJ2-5; tentatively, D is TRBD1 (6 bases). Germline values: CDR1 SGHTA, CDR2 FQGNSA. This CDR3 spans 15 amino acids. V dropped 5 bases and J dropped 2 bases, with 15 bases sitting between them. CDR3 region: CASSRWGQVQETQYF. In nucleotides, the CDR3 is TGTGCCAGCAGCCGCTGGGGGCAGGTACAAGAGACCCAGTACTTC.

The table lists this clonotype with a few counts. The chain couples TRBV20-1 to TRBJ1-5, with D maybe TRBD1 (6 bases). CDR1 is DFQATT, CDR2 SNEGSKA, per germline (reference sequence). This CDR3 region has 15 residues. Trimming stripped 0 bases from V and 6 bases from J, with 15 bases between. The CDR3 region is CSARESGGGGQPQHF. The CDR3 DNA reads as TGCAGTGCTAGAGAGTCGGGGGGGGGCGGTCAGCCCCAGCATTTT.

This chain joins TRBV5-1 and TRBJ2-5; weak D call: TRBD2 (5 bases). Germline V CDR1 and CDR2: SGHRS, YFSETQ. V gave up 2 bases and J gave up 1 base, with 9 bases separating them. The CDR3 is made up of 14 amino acids. CDR3 amino acids: CASSFDGLQETQYF. CDR3 DNA sequence: TGCGCCAGCAGCTTCGACGGACTCCAAGAGACCCAGTACTTC.

This clonotype occurred a few times. The chain links TRBV5-1 to TRBJ2-5; possibly TRBD2 for D (5 bases). Trimming took 1 base from V and 2 from J, leaving 12 bases between them. The CDR3 contains 15 residues. The germline V gene has CDR1 SGHRS and CDR2 YFSETQ. CDR3 loop: CASSLTSNLQETQYF. The CDR3 DNA follows: TGCGCCAGCAGCTTGACTAGTAACTTGCAAGAGACCCAGTACTTC.

There are a few counts of this clonotype. The V and J genes are TRBV13 and TRBJ2-4; D might be TRBD1 (6 bases). The DNA end is a closer match to TRBJ2-7, so the J assignment may be wrong. Per germline, CDR1 PRHDT and CDR2 FYEKMQ (reference sequence). The CDR3 has 15 residues. The CDR3 loop reads CASSTGGGGGHEQYF. The CDR3 DNA follows: TGTGCCAGCAGCACCGGTGGTGGGGGCGGACACGAGCAGTACTTC.

The V and J genes are TRBV4-3 and TRBJ2-1, with 9 nucleotides matching TRBD1. Per the germline V gene, CDR1 is LGHNA and CDR2 is YSLEER. The CDR3 is 16 residues long. The junction had 9 bases not matched to a gene; V was cut back by 3 bases and J by 6 bases. The DNA of the CDR3 is TGCGCCAGCAGCCACCACTCCGGACAGGGGAGCAATGAGCAGTTCTTC. It is translated as CASSHHSGQGSNEQFF.

There are a few counts of this clonotype. This chain connects TRBV28 to TRBJ1-2; D is uncertain. Germline assignment: CDR1 MDHEN and CDR2 SYDVKM. V was cut by 5 bases and J by 4 bases, with 14 bases left in between. The CDR3 runs 14 residues. The CDR3 sequence: CASSPSGGPYGYTF. The CDR3 DNA reads TGTGCCAGCAGTCCATCAGGTGGTCCCTATGGCTACACCTTC.

Written as DNA, the CDR3 is TGCAGTGCTAGGAATCAAGACTACAATGAGCAGTTCTTC. Protein: CSARNQDYNEQFF. This chain links TRBV20-1 with TRBJ2-1; D is ambiguous. The germline V gene encodes CDR1 DFQATT and CDR2 SNEGSKA (reference sequence). V lost 3 bases to trimming and J lost 3 bases, with 9 bases between them. There are 13 residues in the CDR3.

The CDR3 DNA follows: TGTGCCACCGGACAGGGGACGGCAGAGACCCAGTACTTC. Its protein product is CATGQGTAETQYF. The rearrangement joins TRBV15 to TRBJ2-5, with 9 bases fitting TRBD1. V shed 8 bases and J 4 bases; nucleotides not matched to a gene: 5. Germline CDR1 reads LNHNV; CDR2 reads YYDKDF (reference sequence). CDR3 length: 13 amino acids.

The chain recombines TRBV15 with TRBJ2-3; D is ambiguous. CDR3 length: 15 residues. Looked up from germline, CDR1 is LNHNV and CDR2 is YYDKDF (reference sequence). V lost 5 bases and J 2 bases, leaving 14 bases between the germline ends. The CDR3 here is CATSARSTNTDTQYF. CDR3 nucleotides: TGTGCCACCAGCGCCCGGAGTACCAACACAGATACGCAGTATTTT.

This clonotype occurred a few times. The CDR3 region is CSAPPPGSSYNEQFF. The CDR3 DNA sequence: TGCAGTGCTCCCCCGCCCGGGAGCTCCTACAATGAGCAGTTCTTC. V and J are TRBV20-1 and TRBJ2-1, with D possibly being TRBD2 (6 bases). V dropped 5 bases and J dropped 0 bases, with 14 bases sitting between them. This CDR3 is built from 15 residues. In germline, CDR1 is DFQATT, CDR2 SNEGSKA (reference sequence).